The 21 T cell receptor beta chains given below trace back to one sample, sequenced in a study of tumor-infiltrating lymphocytes in primary liver carcinoma. Priming with a constant-region primer yielded TCR beta cDNA from about 500 ng total RNA. Three-round nested multiplex PCR performed with slightly modified ARM-PCR produced the TCR beta libraries. PCR rounds one and two used TRBV1-TRBV30 forward primers with a C-beta reverse primer for 10 cycles each. Using its own MiXCR run on the multiplex PCR reads, TCRdb lists one record per CDR3 protein. Of roughly 330,000 distinct CDR3 sequences in the sample, about 65% are singletons; the top ten hold 5.5% to 7%. Blood RNA came from unsorted whole blood; germline DNA was also extracted. The sequenced sample consisted of peripheral blood. Source of these receptors: a man aged 40-49 years with primary liver carcinoma and hepatitis B virus infection.

This chain links TRBV6-2 or TRBV6-3 with TRBJ2-2; 11 positions agree with TRBD1. The germline V gene has CDR1 MNHEY and CDR2 SVGEGT. V lost 8 bases and J lost 5; bases outside the gene matches: 4. CDR3 size: 14 residues. The CDR3 sequence is CASLRDRGTGELFF. CDR3 bases: TGTGCCAGCCTCCGGGACAGGGGGACCGGGGAGCTGTTTTTT.

The chain combines TRBV12-3 or TRBV12-4 with TRBJ1-1; a weak D match, TRBD1 (6 bases). V lost 4 bases and J 7 bases, leaving 19 bases between the germline ends. This CDR3 is 15 amino acids long. The CDR3 bases are TGTGCCAGCAGTTCCTCTCTCGGGGGCATCATTGAAGCTTTCTTT. Translated, it gives CASSSSLGGIIEAFF.

Of note for this clonotype: A clone one base away is much larger, so this may be a read error. J is TRBJ2-3 and V is TRBV10-3, with D perhaps TRBD2 (6 bases). Germline V gene data show CDR1 as ENHRY and CDR2 as SYGVKD. This CDR3 is built from 14 residues. CDR3 residues: CVIRPGLGTDTQYF. The CDR3 DNA follows: TGTGTCATCAGGCCGGGACTGGGCACAGATACGCAGTATTTT.

In its sample, this clonotype was seen once. A much larger clone differs by one base, so this may be a read error. V usage is TRBV6-1 and J usage is TRBJ1-5, with D possibly being TRBD1 (5 bases). The CDR3 runs to 13 residues. With 6 bases removed from V and 3 bases from J, the gap between germline ends came to 9 bases. Germline loops: CDR1 MNHNS, CDR2 SASEGT. This chain's CDR3 is CASRGRFNQPQHF. In nucleotides, the CDR3 is TGTGCCAGCAGGGGACGGTTCAATCAGCCCCAGCATTTT.

This clonotype was detected ten times or more. J is TRBJ2-2 and V is TRBV12-3 or TRBV12-4, with 7 bases lining up with TRBD2. V lost 1 base, J lost 6 bases, and 5 bases stayed unmatched. The CDR3 runs to 15 residues. The CDR3 region has the DNA TGTGCCAGCAGTTTAGGCGGGAGAATTCCCGGGGAGCTGTTTTTT. Translated: CASSLGGRIPGELFF.

The chain has TRBV6-5 and TRBJ1-2, with 9 bases fitting TRBD1. This CDR3 is 15 amino acids long. V gave up 5 bases and J gave up 8 bases; unmatched junction bases: 12. Germline-derived CDR1 and CDR2 are MNHEY and SVGAGI. DNA of the CDR3: TGTGCCAGCAGTCGGACCGGGACAGGGACCTACGGCTACACCTTC. Translating it yields CASSRTGTGTYGYTF.

A word on this clonotype: A much more abundant neighbour one base away suggests this may be a read error. V gene TRBV28 combines with J gene TRBJ2-7; D possibly matches TRBD1 or TRBD2 (5 bases each). From germline, CDR1 is MDHEN and CDR2 SYDVKM. This CDR3 comprises 14 residues. CDR3 DNA sequence: TGTGCCAGCAGTTGGGGCGGCGCGGGTTACGGGCAGTACTTC. Its protein product is CASSWGGAGYGQYF.

There are many counts of this clonotype. V usage is TRBV11-2 and J usage is TRBJ2-2; no reliable D call. Germline CDR1 and CDR2: SGHAT and FQNNGV. V was trimmed by 4 bases and J by 0 bases, leaving 15 bases between them. The CDR3 totals 17 residues. CDR3 sequence reads: CASSSYTTPTNTGELFF. The DNA of the CDR3 is TGTGCCAGCAGCTCCTATACGACACCCACGAACACCGGGGAGCTGTTTTTT. The complete variable domain, with remaining parts taken from reference TRBV11-2 and TRBJ2-2, reads EAGVAQSPRYKIIEKRQSVAFWCNPISGHATLYWYQQILGQGPKLLIQFQNNGVVDDSQLPKDRFSAERLKGVDSTLKIQPAKLEDSAVYLCASSSYTTPTNTGELFFGEGSRLTVL.

Of note for this clonotype: A much larger clonotype is one base distant, so this may be a read error. The rearrangement uses TRBV6-2 or TRBV6-3 and TRBJ2-5; D assignment may be TRBD1 or TRBD2 (5 bases each). Germline CDR1 is MNHEY and CDR2 is SVGEGT. There are 17 residues in the CDR3. The V and J ends lost 6 bases and 4 bases respectively, with 24 bases between them. CDR3 DNA: TGTGCCAGCAGCTATGGGTCGGGGCGCGCAATGGGAGAGACCCAGTACTTC. It is translated as CASSYGSGRAMGETQYF.

Concerning this clonotype itself: The germline gene is not matched at one end of the junction; a read error may be the cause. The chain joins TRBV11-2 to TRBJ2-7; TRBD1 matches 9 bases. The germline CDR1 and CDR2 sequences are SGHAT and FQNNGV. This CDR3 spans 15 amino acids. The CDR3 is CTSSLGTGLVYEQYF. The CDR3 bases are TGTACCAGCAGCTTAGGGACAGGGCTGGTCTACGAGCAGTACTTC.

The rearrangement joins TRBV29-1 to TRBJ2-5; 11 nucleotides agree with TRBD1. Germline-derived CDR1 and CDR2 are SQVTM and ANQGSEA. The CDR3 extends over 15 amino acids. V lost 1 base to trimming and J lost 4 bases; unmatched junction nucleotides: 5. CDR3 in amino acids: CSVEVDRGPSETQYF. CDR3 DNA sequence: TGCAGCGTTGAAGTGGACAGGGGGCCGTCAGAGACCCAGTACTTC.

This clonotype was picked up a small number of times. V is TRBV28 and J is TRBJ2-7, with TRBD2 matching over 9 bases. CDR1 is MDHEN and CDR2 is SYDVKM in the germline V gene. V lost 6 bases, J lost 6 bases, and 15 bases stayed unmatched. This CDR3 has 16 amino acids. CDR3 loop: CASSPAYLAGQAEQYF. For the CDR3, the DNA is TGTGCCAGCAGCCCCGCATATCTAGCGGGACAAGCCGAGCAGTACTTC.

CDR3 residues: CASSLGQGQYF. CDR3 nucleotide sequence: TGTGCCAGCAGCCTCGGCCAGGGGCAGTACTTC. The chain recombines TRBV11-2 with TRBJ2-7; TRBD1 is a possible D gene (5 bases). V dropped 5 bases and J dropped 9 bases, with 11 bases sitting between them. The germline gives CDR1 SGHAT, CDR2 FQNNGV. The CDR3 extends over 11 amino acids.

Only a few counts were recorded for this clonotype. The chain joins TRBV6-5 to TRBJ2-2; 7 bases align to TRBD2. The germline V gene encodes CDR1 MNHEY and CDR2 SVGAGI. CDR3 length: 14 residues. V lost 7 bases to trimming and J lost 4 bases; unmatched junction nucleotides: 6. CDR3: CASIPGGGTGELFF. CDR3 bases: TGTGCCAGCATCCCCGGCGGGGGCACCGGGGAGCTGTTTTTT.

This clonotype occurred once. This clone may be a read error of a much larger clone one base away. This chain joins TRBV11-2 and TRBJ2-1; TRBD2 is a possible D gene (6 bases). The CDR3 is 12 residues long. The germline V gene encodes CDR1 SGHAT and CDR2 FQNNGV. The CDR3 loop is CASSLDAGSQLF. The CDR3 DNA sequence: TGTGCCAGCAGCTTAGATGCGGGATCCCAGCTCTTC.

Of note for this clonotype: Given a much more abundant clone one base away, this may be a read error. The V call is TRBV29-1, the J call TRBJ2-1, with 7 bases identical to TRBD2. Germline values: CDR1 SQVTM, CDR2 ANQGSEA. CDR3 size: 15 residues. J lost 6 bases, V lost 0 bases, and 8 bases had no gene match. CDR3 region: CSVEDWSGVCNEQFF. CDR3 DNA: TGCAGCGTTGAAGATTGGAGCGGGGTCTGCAATGAGCAGTTCTTC.

This clonotype has more than one count but fewer than ten. This CDR3 reads CASSLARSTGSYNEQFF. The CDR3 nucleotides read TGTGCCAGCAGCTTGGCCAGGTCTACGGGAAGTTACAATGAGCAGTTCTTC. V usage is TRBV5-4 and J usage is TRBJ2-1, with D tentatively TRBD2 (5 bases). The V end was cut by 0 bases, the J end by 4 bases, with 17 bases between. Germline CDR1 SGHNT, CDR2 YYREEE (reference sequence). This CDR3 has 17 amino acids.

As regards this clonotype: A read error may produce the germline difference seen at one junction end. The rearrangement joins TRBV11-2 to TRBJ2-1, with TRBD2 matching over 8 bases. This CDR3 has 15 amino acids. Germline lookup yields CDR1 SGHAT and CDR2 FQNNGV. The CDR3 coding sequence is TGTGCCAGCAGCAAAATGGGACTAGGGTCCCATGAGCTGTTCTTC. It encodes CASSKMGLGSHELFF. Supplemented by reference TRBV11-2 and TRBJ2-1, the full variable domain reads EAGVAQSPRYKIIEKRQSVAFWCNPISGHATLYWYQQILGQGPKLLIQFQNNGVVDDSQLPKDRFSAERLKGVDSTLKIQPAKLEDSAVYLCASSKMGLGSHELFFGPGTRLTVL.

Comments on this clonotype: An end of the junction differs from the germline gene, which may be a read error. The chain is built from TRBV29-1 and TRBJ2-7; the D gene could be TRBD1 or TRBD2 (5 bases each). The CDR3 has 13 amino acids. Germline V gene sequence: CDR1 SQVTM, CDR2 ANQGSEA. The CDR3 spells CSVEAGSPYEQYF. The CDR3 DNA is TGCAGCGTTGAAGCAGGGAGCCCCTACGAGCAGTATTTC.

The rearrangement links TRBV11-2 to TRBJ2-5, with D hard to call. Trimming removed 0 bases from V and 13 bases from J, with 12 bases in between. The CDR3 has 12 residues. CDR1 and CDR2 from the germline V gene are SGHAT and FQNNGV. The CDR3 DNA is TGTGCCAGCAGCTTAGATCAAGAGACACTGTACTTC. Protein sequence: CASSLDQETLYF.

This clonotype was found a few times. The chain links TRBV12-3 or TRBV12-4 to TRBJ1-2, with D uncertain. V dropped 3 bases and J dropped 6 bases, with 8 bases sitting between them. This CDR3 contains 12 residues. Here the CDR3 DNA reads TGTGCCAGCAGTTTGGGTCCTGATGGCTACACCTTC. Its protein is CASSLGPDGYTF.